This TCR beta chain appears in the sequencing data of a study of shared clonotypes between healthy human individuals. The assay was run at deep level. Genomic DNA per cell subset filled all wells of several immunoSEQ plates. Methods used by the authors: Owing to the provision of junction-only sequences devoid of quality scores by immunoSEQ, filtering differed. Assay used: immunoSEQ multiplex PCR; TCRdb lists only in-frame clones, some missing. V and J calls and clone size are those listed in that table; D and trimming were worked out from the DNA. The sample has 450,000 to 550,000 clones; 79% are singletons. Note on this clone: Antigen unknown.

Study-wide results and caveats: The genetic and exposure-history diversity represented was limited by few donors.

V gave up 0 bases and J gave up 4 bases; unmatched junction bases: 12. This CDR3 region has 17 residues. CDR1 and CDR2 (germline): SGDLS, YYNGEE. The sequenced sample consisted of PBMCs. The TCR comes from a woman aged 40 to 55 in good health. Some clones in this sample may be carry-over from other donors' samples. This chain connects TRBV9 to TRBJ2-5, with 7 nucleotides matching TRBD2. CDR3: CASSVGGGGPSGETQYF. CDR3 in DNA: TGTGCCAGCAGCGTAGGTGGGGGAGGGCCTTCCGGAGAGACCCAGTACTTC.